Detailed here is one T cell receptor beta chain. Its specificity is not known. The entry originates in a study of cytomegalovirus exposure and HLA in healthy donors. Study at large: The same platform was used for the approximately 120 validation repertoires as for the 666 first-cohort repertoires, as reported in a later analysis. Study-wide points: One later analysis, an examination of the 120 validation repertoires, found that first-cohort TCR clusters tended to co-occur in them. A few CMV-associated chains were confirmed in vitro to be specific for CMV antigens.

Profiling relied on immunoSEQ multiplex PCR, and the TCRdb table lists in-frame clones only, not all of them. The table has a few hundred thousand clones, around nine tenths seen once. This CDR3 has 16 amino acids. The V end lost 3 bases, the J end lost 4 bases, and 18 bases lay between the germline ends. Per the germline V gene, CDR1 is KGHSH and CDR2 is LQKENI. The source material was PBMCs. This TCR was sampled from a woman younger than 30 in good health and CMV-seronegative. This rearrangement joins TRBV18 to TRBJ1-1, with D possibly matching TRBD1 (6 bases). Here the CDR3 DNA reads TGTGCCAGCTCACCTACTGCACAGGGTGCGGGCACTGAAGCTTTCTTT. The encoded protein is CASSPTAQGAGTEAFF.